This T cell receptor beta chain was observed in a study of blood T cell repertoires in COVID-19. Study-level information: Some COVID-19 samples were acute and others convalescent; all came from the United States, Italy and Spain. Nucleic acid was either cDNA or gDNA, and it came from T cells, B-cell-depleted T cells, or PBMCs.

The authors' processing: Amplification from reference gene primers served as the basis for estimated nucleated cell counts. Libraries were prepared by immunoSEQ multiplex PCR; TCRdb keeps only in-frame clonotypes and omits some of them. That table gives V, J and clone size, and the DNA gave D and trimming. In the table there are around 190,000 clones, around nine tenths of which are singletons. Per germline, CDR1 SGHTA and CDR2 FQGNSA. CDR3 length equals 15 residues. V shed 3 bases, J shed 4 bases, and the junction held 5 bases outside the gene matches. This chain joins TRBV7-2 and TRBJ2-7; TRBD1 matches 11 bases. The clonotype was recovered from a man aged 18 to 30 with active or convalescent COVID-19. Source material: peripheral blood. In DNA, the CDR3 is TGTGCCAGCAGCTTTACCGGGACAGGGGGTTACGAGCAGTACTTC. Amino acids: CASSFTGTGGYEQYF.